This entry concerns a single T cell receptor (beta chain). Its antigen is as yet unknown. The V gene lost 4 bases and the J gene lost 1 base, with 8 bases spanning the gap. CDR1 is MNHNY and CDR2 is SVGAGI in the germline V gene (reference sequence). The CDR3 is 14 amino acids. The PCR contained 60 Vbeta and 13 Jbeta primers. TCRdb's table, derived via immunoSEQ multiplex PCR, lists solely in-frame clones and lacks some. The table shows 30,000 to 35,000 clones, with 65% to 70% occurring only once. The data were taken from a study of cytomegalovirus exposure and HLA in healthy donors. Study outcomes and limitations: It was assumed in the presence/absence analyses that sequencing depth was roughly uniform across donors. The authors reported that TCR beta sequences could predict HLA-A and HLA-B alleles. These predictions were accurate for most subjects in the first cohort.

The chain uses TRBV6-6 and TRBJ1-3; weak D call: TRBD1 (6 bases). The receptor was isolated from a man aged 35 to 55 in good health and CMV-seropositive. The sequencing sample was made of PBMCs. For the CDR3, the DNA is TGTGCCAGCAGTTTGCAGGGGTCTGGAAACACCATATATTTT. As protein: CASSLQGSGNTIYF.